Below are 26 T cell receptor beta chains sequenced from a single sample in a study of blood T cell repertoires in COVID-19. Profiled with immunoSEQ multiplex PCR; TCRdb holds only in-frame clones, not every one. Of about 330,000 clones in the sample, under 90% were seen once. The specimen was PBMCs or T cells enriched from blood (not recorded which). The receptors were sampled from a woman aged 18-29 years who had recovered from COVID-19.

The CDR3 region is CASSQVEGANQPQHF. The CDR3 DNA reads TGCGCCAGCAGCCAAGTGGAGGGGGCCAATCAGCCCCAGCATTTT. V gene TRBV4-1 combines with J gene TRBJ1-5, with 7 bases identical to TRBD1. Trimming at V came to 1 base and at J to 3 bases, leaving 3 bases not matched to a gene. CDR1 is MGHRA and CDR2 is YSYEKL in the germline V gene. This CDR3 spans 15 amino acids.

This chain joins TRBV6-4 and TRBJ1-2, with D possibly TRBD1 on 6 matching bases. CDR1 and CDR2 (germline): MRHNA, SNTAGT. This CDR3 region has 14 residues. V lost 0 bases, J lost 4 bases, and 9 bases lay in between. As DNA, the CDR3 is TGTGCCAGCAGTGACTCCGGCAGGGGCTATGGCTACACCTTC. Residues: CASSDSGRGYGYTF.

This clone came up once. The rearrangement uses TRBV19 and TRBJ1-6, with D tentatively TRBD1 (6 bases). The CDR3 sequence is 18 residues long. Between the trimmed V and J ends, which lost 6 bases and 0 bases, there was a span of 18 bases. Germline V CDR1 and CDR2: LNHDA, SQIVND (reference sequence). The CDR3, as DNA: TGTGCCAGTAGCCGATCAACAGGGAAGAGCTCCTATAATTCACCCCTCCACTTT. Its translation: CASSRSTGKSSYNSPLHF.

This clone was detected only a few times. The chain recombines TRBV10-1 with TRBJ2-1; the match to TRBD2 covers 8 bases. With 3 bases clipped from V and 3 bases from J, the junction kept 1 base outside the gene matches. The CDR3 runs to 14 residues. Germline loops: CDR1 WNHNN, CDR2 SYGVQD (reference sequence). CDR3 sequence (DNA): TGCGCCAGCAGTGAAACTAGCGGCTACAATGAGCAGTTCTTC. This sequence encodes CASSETSGYNEQFF.

This CDR3 reads CASSLQGTGELFF. The CDR3 DNA is TGTGCCAGCAGCTTACAGGGGACCGGGGAGCTGTTTTTT. The V gene is TRBV3-1 (or the pseudogene TRBV3-2), the J gene TRBJ2-2; 7 bases are shared with TRBD1. This CDR3 comprises 13 residues. With V trimmed by 5 bases and J by 5 bases, 2 bases remained unmatched. CDR1 is LGHDT and CDR2 is YNNKEL in the germline V gene (reference sequence).

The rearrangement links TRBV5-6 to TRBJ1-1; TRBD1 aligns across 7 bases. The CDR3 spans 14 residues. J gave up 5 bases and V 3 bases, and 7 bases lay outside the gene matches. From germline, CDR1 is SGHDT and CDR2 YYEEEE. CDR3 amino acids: CASSSRGVLTEAFF. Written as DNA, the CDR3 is TGTGCCAGCAGCTCCAGGGGGGTGTTGACTGAAGCTTTCTTT.

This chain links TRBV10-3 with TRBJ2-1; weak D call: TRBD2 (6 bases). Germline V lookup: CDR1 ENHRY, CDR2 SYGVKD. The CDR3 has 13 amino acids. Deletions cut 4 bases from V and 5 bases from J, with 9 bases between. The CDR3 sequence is CAISGTKNNEQFF. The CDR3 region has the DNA TGTGCCATCAGTGGGACTAAGAACAATGAGCAGTTCTTC.

CDR3 protein: CASSPGATGPTGELFF. As DNA, the CDR3 is TGTGCCAGCAGCCCCGGGGCCACAGGGCCGACCGGGGAGCTGTTTTTT. The gene calls are TRBV7-3 and TRBJ2-2, with D possibly being TRBD1 (6 bases). Trimming removed 5 bases from V and 5 bases from J, with 18 bases in between. Germline V gives CDR1 SGHTA, CDR2 FQGTGA. CDR3 length: 16 residues.

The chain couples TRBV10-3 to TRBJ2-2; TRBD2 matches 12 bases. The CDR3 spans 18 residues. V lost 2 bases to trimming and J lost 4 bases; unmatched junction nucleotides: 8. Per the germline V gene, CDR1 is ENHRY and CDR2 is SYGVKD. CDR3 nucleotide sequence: TGTGCCATCAGTGAGCCTAGCGGGGGGGTTTCAGCCACCGGGGAGCTGTTTTTT. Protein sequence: CAISEPSGGVSATGELFF.

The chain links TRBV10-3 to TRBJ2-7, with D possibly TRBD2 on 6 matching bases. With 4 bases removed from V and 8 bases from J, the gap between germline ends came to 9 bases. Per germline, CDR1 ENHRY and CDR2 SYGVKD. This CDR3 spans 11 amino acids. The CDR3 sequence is CAISGGEKQYF. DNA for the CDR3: TGTGCCATCAGTGGGGGGGAAAAGCAGTACTTC.

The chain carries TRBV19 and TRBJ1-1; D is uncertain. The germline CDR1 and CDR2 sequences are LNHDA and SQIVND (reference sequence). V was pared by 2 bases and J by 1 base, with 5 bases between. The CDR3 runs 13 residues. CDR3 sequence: CASSIWQNTEAFF. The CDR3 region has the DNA TGTGCCAGTAGTATATGGCAGAACACTGAAGCTTTCTTT. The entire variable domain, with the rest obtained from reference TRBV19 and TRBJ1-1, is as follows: DGGITQSPKYLFRKEGQNVTLSCEQNLNHDAMYWYRQDPGQGLRLIYYSQIVNDFQKGDIAEGYSVSREKKESFPLTVTSAQKNPTAFYLCASSIWQNTEAFFGQGTRLTVV.

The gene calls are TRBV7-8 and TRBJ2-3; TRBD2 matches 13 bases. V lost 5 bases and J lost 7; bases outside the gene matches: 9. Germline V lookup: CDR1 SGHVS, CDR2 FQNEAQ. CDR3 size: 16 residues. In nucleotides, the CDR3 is TGTGCCAGCAGCCTAACTAGCGGGGGGGCGCAAAATACGCAGTATTTT. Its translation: CASSLTSGGAQNTQYF.

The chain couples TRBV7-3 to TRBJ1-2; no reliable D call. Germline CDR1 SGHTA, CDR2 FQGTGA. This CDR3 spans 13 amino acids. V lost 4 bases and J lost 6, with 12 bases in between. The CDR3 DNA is TGTGCCAGCAGCTCGTCCGCCGGGAATGGCTACACCTTC. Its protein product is CASSSSAGNGYTF.

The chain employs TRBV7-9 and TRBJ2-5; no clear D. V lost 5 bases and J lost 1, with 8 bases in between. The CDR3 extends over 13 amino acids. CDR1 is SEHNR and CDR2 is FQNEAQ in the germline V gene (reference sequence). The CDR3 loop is CASSRESQETQYF. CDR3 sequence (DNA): TGTGCCAGCAGCAGAGAGTCCCAAGAGACCCAGTACTTC.

The DNA for the CDR3 is TGTGCCAGCAGCCTAGCGGGAGCGGACAATGAGCAGTTCTTC. Encoded protein: CASSLAGADNEQFF. The chain joins TRBV3-1 (or the pseudogene TRBV3-2) to TRBJ2-1; 9 bases line up with TRBD2. The CDR3 is 14 amino acids. V was pared by 4 bases and J by 5 bases, with 3 bases of the junction left unmatched. Per the germline V gene, CDR1 is LGHDT and CDR2 is YNNKEL (reference sequence).

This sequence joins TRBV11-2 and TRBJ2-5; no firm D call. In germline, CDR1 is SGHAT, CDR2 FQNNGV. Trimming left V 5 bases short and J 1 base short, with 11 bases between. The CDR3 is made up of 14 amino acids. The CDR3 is CASSPAGGQETQYF. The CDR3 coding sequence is TGTGCCAGCAGCCCAGCAGGTGGCCAAGAGACCCAGTACTTC.

The chain's CDR3 is CASSFGGPYSNQPQHF. CDR3 DNA: TGCGCCAGCAGCTTCGGAGGGCCGTATAGCAATCAGCCCCAGCATTTT. The V call is TRBV5-1, the J call TRBJ1-5; D uncertain. The CDR3 runs to 16 residues. The germline V gene encodes CDR1 SGHRS and CDR2 YFSETQ. The ends were cut back, 2 bases at V and 0 bases at J, with 12 bases in the middle.

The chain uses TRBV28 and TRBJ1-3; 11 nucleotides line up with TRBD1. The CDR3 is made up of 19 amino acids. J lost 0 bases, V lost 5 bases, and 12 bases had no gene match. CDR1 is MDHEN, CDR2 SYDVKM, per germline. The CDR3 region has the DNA TGTGCCAGCAGTCGGACCGGGACAGGGGGAACTTACTCTGGAAACACCATATATTTT. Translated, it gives CASSRTGTGGTYSGNTIYF.

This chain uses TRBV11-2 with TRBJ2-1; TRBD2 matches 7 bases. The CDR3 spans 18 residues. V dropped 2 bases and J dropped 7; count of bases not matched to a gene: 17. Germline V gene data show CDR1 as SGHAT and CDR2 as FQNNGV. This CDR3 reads CASSLYETAGDIRNEQFF. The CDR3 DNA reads TGTGCCAGCAGCTTATATGAGACGGCGGGAGACATACGGAATGAGCAGTTCTTC.

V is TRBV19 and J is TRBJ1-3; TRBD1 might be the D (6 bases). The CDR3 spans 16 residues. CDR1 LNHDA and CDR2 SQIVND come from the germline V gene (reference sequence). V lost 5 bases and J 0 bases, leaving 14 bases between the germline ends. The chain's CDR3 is CASSLPRGGSGNTIYF. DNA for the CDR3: TGTGCCAGTAGTTTGCCCCGAGGGGGCTCTGGAAACACCATATATTTT. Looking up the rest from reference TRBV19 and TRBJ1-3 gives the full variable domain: DGGITQSPKYLFRKEGQNVTLSCEQNLNHDAMYWYRQDPGQGLRLIYYSQIVNDFQKGDIAEGYSVSREKKESFPLTVTSAQKNPTAFYLCASSLPRGGSGNTIYFGEGSWLTVV.

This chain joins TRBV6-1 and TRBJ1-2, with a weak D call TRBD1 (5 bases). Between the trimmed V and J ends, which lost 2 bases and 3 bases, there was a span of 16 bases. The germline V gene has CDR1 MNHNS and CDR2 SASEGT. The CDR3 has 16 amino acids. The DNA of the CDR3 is TGTGCCAGCAGTGAAAAAACCCCAGGGAAGGACTATGGCTACACCTTC. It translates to CASSEKTPGKDYGYTF.

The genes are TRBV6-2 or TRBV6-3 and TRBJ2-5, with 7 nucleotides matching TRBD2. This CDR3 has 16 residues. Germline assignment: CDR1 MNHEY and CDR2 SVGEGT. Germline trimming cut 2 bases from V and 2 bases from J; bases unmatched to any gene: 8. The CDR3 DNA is TGTGCCAGCAGTTACAGTCCTAGCGGAGGTCAAGAGACCCAGTACTTC. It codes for CASSYSPSGGQETQYF.

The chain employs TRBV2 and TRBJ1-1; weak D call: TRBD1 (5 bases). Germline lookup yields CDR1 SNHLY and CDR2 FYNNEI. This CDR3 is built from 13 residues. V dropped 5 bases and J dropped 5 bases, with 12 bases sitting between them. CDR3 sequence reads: CASSQQVPTEAFF. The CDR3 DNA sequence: TGTGCCAGCAGTCAACAGGTTCCGACTGAAGCTTTCTTT.

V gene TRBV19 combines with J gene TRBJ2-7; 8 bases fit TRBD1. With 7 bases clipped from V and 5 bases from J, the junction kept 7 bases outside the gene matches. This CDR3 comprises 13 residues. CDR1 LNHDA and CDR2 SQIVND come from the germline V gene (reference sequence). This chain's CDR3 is CASTGDRPHEQYF. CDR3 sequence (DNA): TGTGCCAGTACGGGGGACAGGCCCCACGAGCAGTACTTC.

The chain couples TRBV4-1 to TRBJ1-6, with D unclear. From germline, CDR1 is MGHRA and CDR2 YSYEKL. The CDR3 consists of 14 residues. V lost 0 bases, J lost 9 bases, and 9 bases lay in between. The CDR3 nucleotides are TGCGCCAGCAGCCAAGATCGGTATGGTTCACCCCTCCACTTT. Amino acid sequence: CASSQDRYGSPLHF.

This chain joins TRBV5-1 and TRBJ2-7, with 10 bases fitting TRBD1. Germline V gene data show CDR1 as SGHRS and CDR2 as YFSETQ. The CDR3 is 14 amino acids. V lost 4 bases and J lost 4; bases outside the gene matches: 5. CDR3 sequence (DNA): TGCGCCAGCAGCAGAGGGGACAGGGGTTACGAGCAGTACTTC. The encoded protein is CASSRGDRGYEQYF.